The following is a T cell receptor beta chain sequence with its context. Its antigen is not known. The data belong to a study of cytomegalovirus exposure and HLA in healthy donors. Broader study findings: Three CMV-associated chains were confirmed in vitro to be specific for CMV antigens. In a later analysis, a missense DCLRE1C variant was linked to TCR beta V- and J-gene trimming.

PCR primers comprised 60 Vbeta and 13 Jbeta primers. Clones were sequenced by immunoSEQ multiplex PCR, and TCRdb holds only the in-frame ones, with some missing. The sample includes about 130,000 clones, 70% to 75% of them seen just once. V was cut by 7 bases and J by 0 bases, with 11 bases left in between. This CDR3 contains 14 residues. Germline V CDR1 and CDR2: SGHKS, YYEKEE (reference sequence). What was sequenced was PBMCs. V usage is TRBV5-5 and J usage is TRBJ1-5; D may be TRBD1 (6 bases). This sequence was found in a male donor in good health and CMV-seronegative. The CDR3 region is CASAETGSNQPQHF. The CDR3 nucleotides are TGTGCCAGCGCCGAGACAGGTAGCAATCAGCCCCAGCATTTT.